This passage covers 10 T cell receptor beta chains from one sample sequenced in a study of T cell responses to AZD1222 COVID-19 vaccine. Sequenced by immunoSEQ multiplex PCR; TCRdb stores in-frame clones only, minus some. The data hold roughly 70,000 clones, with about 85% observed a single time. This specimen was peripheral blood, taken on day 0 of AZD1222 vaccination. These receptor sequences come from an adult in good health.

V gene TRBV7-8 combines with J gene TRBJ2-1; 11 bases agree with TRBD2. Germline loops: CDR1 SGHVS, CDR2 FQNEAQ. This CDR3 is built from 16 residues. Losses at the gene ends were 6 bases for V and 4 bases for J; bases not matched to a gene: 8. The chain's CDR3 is CASRSSGGPPYNEQFF. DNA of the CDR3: TGTGCCAGCAGGTCTAGCGGGGGGCCCCCTTACAATGAGCAGTTCTTC.

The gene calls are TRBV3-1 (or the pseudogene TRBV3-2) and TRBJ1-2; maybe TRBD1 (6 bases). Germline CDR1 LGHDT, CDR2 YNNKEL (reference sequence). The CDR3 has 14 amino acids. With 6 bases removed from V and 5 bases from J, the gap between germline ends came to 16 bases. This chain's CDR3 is CASRPEGGRYGYTF. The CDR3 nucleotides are TGTGCCAGCAGACCAGAGGGGGGGAGGTATGGCTACACCTTC.

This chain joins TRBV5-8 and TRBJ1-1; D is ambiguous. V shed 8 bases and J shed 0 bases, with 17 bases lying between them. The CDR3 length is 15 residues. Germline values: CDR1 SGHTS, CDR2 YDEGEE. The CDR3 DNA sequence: TGTGCCAGTTCTGGGCGAGAGCTCATGAACACTGAAGCTTTCTTT. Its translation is CASSGRELMNTEAFF.

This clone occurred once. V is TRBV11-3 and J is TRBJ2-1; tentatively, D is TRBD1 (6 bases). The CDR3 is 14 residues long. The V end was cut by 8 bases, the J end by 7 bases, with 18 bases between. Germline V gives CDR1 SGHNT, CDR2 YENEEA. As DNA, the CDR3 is TGTGCCAGCTCTTTAGTTGAACAGGGAAATGAGCAGTTCTTC. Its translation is CASSLVEQGNEQFF.

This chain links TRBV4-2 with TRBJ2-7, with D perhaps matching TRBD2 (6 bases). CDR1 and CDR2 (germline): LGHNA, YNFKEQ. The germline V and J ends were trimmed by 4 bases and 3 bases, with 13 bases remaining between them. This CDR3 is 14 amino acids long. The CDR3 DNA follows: TGTGCCAGCAGCCCCTCGGTGCGGGGCTACGAGCAGTACTTC. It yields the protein CASSPSVRGYEQYF.

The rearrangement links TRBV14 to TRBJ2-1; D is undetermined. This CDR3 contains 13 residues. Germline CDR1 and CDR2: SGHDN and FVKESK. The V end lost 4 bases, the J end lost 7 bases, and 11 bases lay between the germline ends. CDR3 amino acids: CASSPAGANEQFF. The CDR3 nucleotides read TGTGCCAGCAGCCCCGCCGGTGCGAATGAGCAGTTCTTC.

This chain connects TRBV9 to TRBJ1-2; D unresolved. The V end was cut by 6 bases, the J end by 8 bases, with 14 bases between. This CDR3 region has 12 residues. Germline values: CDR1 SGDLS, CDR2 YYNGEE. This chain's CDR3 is CASKNPTGGYTF. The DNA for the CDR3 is TGTGCCAGCAAAAATCCTACGGGGGGCTACACCTTC.

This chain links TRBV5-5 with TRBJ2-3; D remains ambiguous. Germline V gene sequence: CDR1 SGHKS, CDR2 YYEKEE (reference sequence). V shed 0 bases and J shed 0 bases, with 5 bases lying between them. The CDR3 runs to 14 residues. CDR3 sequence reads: CASSLGSSTDTQYF. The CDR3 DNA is TGTGCCAGCAGCTTGGGTTCTAGCACAGATACGCAGTATTTT.

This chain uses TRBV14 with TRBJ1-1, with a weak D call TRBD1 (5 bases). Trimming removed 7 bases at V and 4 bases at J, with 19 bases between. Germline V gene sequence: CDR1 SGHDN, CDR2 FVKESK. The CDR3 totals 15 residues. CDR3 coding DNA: TGTGCCAGCACCACTTCAGGGACGGTTGCCACTGAAGCTTTCTTT. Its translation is CASTTSGTVATEAFF.

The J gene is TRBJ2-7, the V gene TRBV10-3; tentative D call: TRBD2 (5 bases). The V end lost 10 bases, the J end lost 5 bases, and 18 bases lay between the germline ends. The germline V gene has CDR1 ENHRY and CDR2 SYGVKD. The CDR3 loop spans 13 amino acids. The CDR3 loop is CATRIHGVHEQYF. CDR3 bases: TGTGCCACCAGAATTCACGGGGTCCACGAGCAGTACTTC.